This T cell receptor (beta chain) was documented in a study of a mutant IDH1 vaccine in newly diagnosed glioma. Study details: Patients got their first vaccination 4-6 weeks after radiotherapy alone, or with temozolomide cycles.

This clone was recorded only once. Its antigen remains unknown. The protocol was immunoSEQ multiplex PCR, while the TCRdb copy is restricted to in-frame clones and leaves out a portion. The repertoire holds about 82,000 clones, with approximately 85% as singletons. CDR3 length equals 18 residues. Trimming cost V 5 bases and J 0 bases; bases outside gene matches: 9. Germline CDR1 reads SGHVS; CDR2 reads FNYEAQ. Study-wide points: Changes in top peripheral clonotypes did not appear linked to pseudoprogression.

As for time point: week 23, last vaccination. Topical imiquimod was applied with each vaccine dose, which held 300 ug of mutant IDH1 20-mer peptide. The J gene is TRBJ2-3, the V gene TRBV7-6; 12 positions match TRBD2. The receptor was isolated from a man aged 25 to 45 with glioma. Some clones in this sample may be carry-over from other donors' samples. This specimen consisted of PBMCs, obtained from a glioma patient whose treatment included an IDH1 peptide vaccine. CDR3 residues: CASSRWPSGGASTDTQYF. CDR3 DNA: TGTGCCAGCAGCCGGTGGCCTAGCGGGGGGGCGAGCACAGATACGCAGTATTTT.